The 16 T cell receptor beta chains listed next were all sequenced from one sample in a study of cytomegalovirus exposure and HLA in healthy donors. 60 Vbeta and 13 Jbeta primers were used in PCR. Clones were sequenced by immunoSEQ multiplex PCR, and TCRdb holds only the in-frame ones, with some missing. The table records 140,000 to 150,000 clones, roughly 84% of them present only once. Source material: PBMCs. These receptors all come from a boy aged 2 to 9 in good health and CMV-seronegative.

The chain uses TRBV2 and TRBJ2-2; 9 nucleotides align to TRBD2. Germline V gives CDR1 SNHLY, CDR2 FYNNEI. Trimming removed 10 bases from V and 5 bases from J; junction bases left unmatched: 8. This CDR3 has 14 residues. DNA for the CDR3: TGTGCCACCCTCGGGCTAGCGGGAACCGGGGAGCTGTTTTTT. Translated: CATLGLAGTGELFF.

This chain links TRBV19 with TRBJ2-3; D gene ambiguous. The germline CDR1 and CDR2 sequences are LNHDA and SQIVND (reference sequence). V lost 1 base and J 4 bases, leaving 6 bases between the germline ends. The CDR3 consists of 13 residues. CDR3 sequence: CASSIVTPDTQYF. For the CDR3, the DNA is TGTGCCAGTAGTATAGTGACACCAGATACGCAGTATTTT.

V is TRBV6-5 and J is TRBJ2-2; TRBD2 aligns across 9 bases. The germline V gene has CDR1 MNHEY and CDR2 SVGAGI. The CDR3 covers 14 residues. The ends lost 6 bases at V and 6 bases at J; junction bases unmatched: 5. The CDR3 is CASRPLAGPGELFF. For the CDR3, the DNA is TGTGCCAGCAGGCCCCTAGCGGGACCCGGGGAGCTGTTTTTT.

The V gene is TRBV11-3, the J gene TRBJ2-5; a possible D gene is TRBD1 (6 bases). V lost 0 bases, J lost 4 bases, and 18 bases lay in between. Germline V gives CDR1 SGHNT, CDR2 YENEEA. This CDR3 has 17 amino acids. This CDR3 is CASSLEMRPRGGETQYF. DNA for the CDR3: TGTGCCAGCAGCTTAGAGATGCGACCCAGAGGGGGAGAGACCCAGTACTTC. Using reference TRBV11-3 and TRBJ2-5 for the parts outside the CDR3, the full variable domain is EAGVVQSPRYKIIEKKQPVAFWCNPISGHNTLYWYLQNLGQGPELLIRYENEEAVDDSQLPKDRFSAERLKGVDSTLKIQPAELGDSAVYLCASSLEMRPRGGETQYFGPGTRLLVL.

DNA of the CDR3: TGTGCCAGCAGCTTAGATGGTGGGACTAGGAACGAGCAGTACTTC. Its protein is CASSLDGGTRNEQYF. This rearrangement joins TRBV11-3 to TRBJ2-7; 8 bases line up with TRBD2. The J segment lost 5 bases and the V segment lost 0 bases, leaving 6 bases of the junction unmatched. CDR1 and CDR2 from the germline V gene are SGHNT and YENEEA. This CDR3 is 15 amino acids long.

V and J are TRBV4-3 and TRBJ1-1; the D gene is possibly TRBD1 (6 bases). Per the germline V gene, CDR1 is LGHNA and CDR2 is YSLEER. The length of the CDR3 is 14 residues. Between the trimmed V and J ends, which lost 4 bases and 5 bases, there was a span of 14 bases. In DNA form, the CDR3 reads TGCGCCAGCAGCCGAGACACAGGGAATACTGAAGCTTTCTTT. Its protein product is CASSRDTGNTEAFF.

V is TRBV12-5 and J is TRBJ1-2; 7 nucleotides align to TRBD1. With V trimmed by 2 bases and J by 5 bases, 8 bases remained unmatched. The CDR3 spans 15 residues. The germline gives CDR1 LGHNT, CDR2 FRNRAP. The CDR3 DNA sequence: TGTGCTAGTGGTTTGCTTTCCGGGACAGCTTATGGCTACACCTTC. Translation gives CASGLLSGTAYGYTF.

The count of this clone is one. The CDR3 sequence is CASSPQGPQDTQYF. In nucleotides, the CDR3 is TGTGCCAGCTCCCCACAGGGCCCCCAAGATACGCAGTATTTT. The chain combines TRBV6-5 with TRBJ2-3, with D possibly matching TRBD1 (6 bases). V dropped 8 bases and J dropped 5 bases, with 17 bases sitting between them. From germline, CDR1 is MNHEY and CDR2 SVGAGI. The CDR3 is 14 amino acids.

In this sample, this clone turned up once. The chain's CDR3 is CASSPYSGTGGTEAFF. The CDR3 nucleotides are TGTGCCAGCAGTCCCTACTCCGGGACAGGGGGCACTGAAGCTTTCTTT. This rearrangement joins TRBV28 to TRBJ1-1; 11 bases map to TRBD1. Germline V gene sequence: CDR1 MDHEN, CDR2 SYDVKM. V trimming: 5 bases; J trimming: 4 bases; junction bases outside the gene matches: 9. This CDR3 is 16 amino acids long.

This clone was recorded a few times. J is TRBJ2-7 and V is TRBV5-1; tentative D call: TRBD2 (6 bases). The V gene lost 2 bases and the J gene lost 6 bases, with 21 bases spanning the gap. The CDR3 has 16 amino acids. Per the germline V gene, CDR1 is SGHRS and CDR2 is YFSETQ. The CDR3 nucleotides read TGCGCCAGCAGCTTTCCCCAACAGGCGGCGGGGAGCGAGCAGTACTTC. Its translation is CASSFPQQAAGSEQYF.

This clone has a handful of counts. The chain carries TRBV10-1 and TRBJ2-1, with 7 bases that match TRBD2. This CDR3 has 14 amino acids. The junction had 5 bases not matched to a gene; V was cut back by 0 bases and J by 9 bases. Germline V gene data show CDR1 as WNHNN and CDR2 as SYGVQD (reference sequence). The CDR3 DNA is TGCGCCAGCAGTGAGTCGACTAGCCTACCTGAGCAGTTCTTC. The encoded protein is CASSESTSLPEQFF.

This clone was observed a handful of times. The chain uses TRBV25-1 and TRBJ1-1, with D possibly being TRBD1 (6 bases). Germline-derived CDR1 and CDR2 are MGHDK and SYGVNS. The CDR3 totals 13 residues. Trimming shortened V by 3 bases and J by 9 bases, and 14 bases separated the two germline ends. In nucleotides, the CDR3 is TGTGCCAGCAGTGATGGGGGGGCCTTGAAAGCTTTCTTT. The encoded protein is CASSDGGALKAFF.

The V and J genes are TRBV6-5 and TRBJ2-1; 7 nucleotides align to TRBD2. J gave up 2 bases and V 8 bases, and 6 bases lay outside the gene matches. The germline gives CDR1 MNHEY, CDR2 SVGAGI. The CDR3 loop spans 14 amino acids. The CDR3 DNA is TGTGCCAGCGGTGGCGGGAGCCCCTACAATGAGCAGTTCTTC. Translated, it gives CASGGGSPYNEQFF.

The rearrangement joins TRBV7-9 to TRBJ1-5, with D uncertain. Germline lookup yields CDR1 SEHNR and CDR2 FQNEAQ (reference sequence). The CDR3 extends over 16 amino acids. V was cut by 3 bases and J by 0 bases, with 12 bases left in between. The CDR3 DNA reads TGTGCCAGCAGCTTTGGGCACACGACTAGCAATCAGCCCCAGCATTTT. This encodes CASSFGHTTSNQPQHF.

This chain joins TRBV2 and TRBJ1-2, with 8 positions matching TRBD1. V lost 6 bases and J lost 5; bases outside the gene matches: 5. The CDR3 is made up of 13 amino acids. Germline values: CDR1 SNHLY, CDR2 FYNNEI. Here the CDR3 DNA reads TGTGCCAGCAGCGCACAGGGGGAGTATGGCTACACCTTC. Protein: CASSAQGEYGYTF.

This chain connects TRBV7-9 to TRBJ1-2, with a tentative D call TRBD1 (6 bases). The germline V gene has CDR1 SEHNR and CDR2 FQNEAQ (reference sequence). The CDR3 is 13 residues long. V was pared by 5 bases and J by 4 bases, with 11 bases between. As DNA, the CDR3 is TGTGCCAGCAGCCGTGGACAGTCCTATGGCTACACCTTC. Translated: CASSRGQSYGYTF.